The clone carrying this T cell receptor beta chain occurred many times. Its antigen is still unknown. A 5'RACE template-switching step, the method used to make TCR cDNA, added a universal primer site and UMIs. TCRdb redid the calling of the 5' RACE reads with MiXCR, one entry per CDR3 protein. The sample records hundreds of thousands of distinct CDR3 sequences, approximately 13% being singletons. Germline CDR1 reads SEHNR; CDR2 reads FQNEAQ (reference sequence). This CDR3 comprises 12 residues. V was cut by 3 bases and J by 2 bases, with 5 bases left in between. This entry is derived from a study of T cells after yellow fever vaccination. Whole-study findings and limits: Any FACS-sorted repertoire could hold abundant clonotypes that contaminate it from the bulk population. Post-booster repertoires again held most primary-vaccination clones (roughly 96% CD4, roughly 90% CD8). Shared CD4/CD8 clonotypes were a small share, likely from convergent recombination.

The J gene is TRBJ2-7, the V gene TRBV7-9; D call uncertain. The sample consisted of PBMCs, taken on the day of the yellow fever booster vaccination. This TCR was recovered from a man aged 25-40 years who received the YFV17D yellow fever vaccine. Here the CDR3 reads CASSLSTYEQYF. In nucleotides, the CDR3 is TGTGCCAGCAGCTTGAGCACCTACGAGCAGTACTTC.